Shown below are 14 T cell receptor beta chains from a single sample sequenced in a study of long-term antiretroviral therapy in people with HIV. At the survey level, the v3.0 immunoSEQ assay was run. The method was immunoSEQ multiplex PCR; TCRdb's version includes in-frame clones alone and lacks a portion of them. The sample has some 19,000 clones, approximately 87% seen once. Specimen: unsorted PBMCs, collected 2.6 years after starting antiretroviral therapy. These receptors were taken from a woman in her forties or fifties with HIV.

This sequence joins TRBV7-2 and TRBJ1-5; no clear D gene. Trimming removed 5 bases from V and 7 bases from J, with 15 bases in between. CDR1 is SGHTA and CDR2 is FQGNSA in the germline V gene. CDR3 length: 14 residues. In nucleotides, the CDR3 is TGTGCCAGCAGCCCCAGTTGGGCAGAGCAGCCCCAGCATTTT. Translation gives CASSPSWAEQPQHF.

This rearrangement joins TRBV19 to TRBJ2-5, with TRBD2 matching 7 bases. V trimming: 1 base; J trimming: 4 bases; junction bases outside the gene matches: 3. The CDR3 loop spans 14 amino acids. CDR1 LNHDA and CDR2 SQIVND come from the germline V gene (reference sequence). CDR3 protein: CASSIGGGGETQYF. Written as DNA, the CDR3 is TGTGCCAGTAGTATAGGGGGGGGAGGAGAGACCCAGTACTTC.

The chain uses TRBV5-6 and TRBJ1-1, with TRBD1 as a possible D gene (6 bases). Trimming took 0 bases from V and 8 from J, leaving 11 bases between them. The CDR3 extends over 13 amino acids. CDR1 and CDR2 (germline): SGHDT, YYEEEE. The CDR3 loop is CASSLGWGPEAFF. The CDR3 DNA sequence: TGTGCCAGCAGCTTGGGTTGGGGGCCGGAAGCTTTCTTT.

Remarks on this clone: One junction end does not reproduce the germline sequence, and a read error may be involved. V gene TRBV7-7 combines with J gene TRBJ2-2; TRBD2 matches 10 bases. Germline V CDR1 and CDR2: SSHAT, FNYEAQ (reference sequence). This CDR3 spans 14 amino acids. This CDR3 reads CASSLAGGVGELFF. The CDR3 bases are TGTGCTAGCAGCTTAGCGGGAGGAGTCGGGGAGCTGTTTTTT. Full variable domain (outside the CDR3, taken from reference TRBV7-7 and TRBJ2-2): GAGVSQSPRYKVTKRGQDVTLRCDPISSHATLYWYQQALGQGPEFLTYFNYEAQPDKSGLPSDRFSAERPEGSISTLTIQRTEQRDSAMYRCASSLAGGVGELFFGEGSRLTVL.

The chain combines TRBV5-1 with TRBJ1-1; D might be TRBD1 (5 bases). From germline, CDR1 is SGHRS and CDR2 YFSETQ. V gave up 5 bases and J gave up 1 base, with 12 bases separating them. The CDR3 has 14 residues. The DNA for the CDR3 is TGCGCCAGCAGTGCTGGGACTGCGAACACTGAAGCTTTCTTT. Protein sequence: CASSAGTANTEAFF.

The chain joins TRBV4-3 to TRBJ2-7, with 11 bases matching TRBD2. Germline loops: CDR1 LGHNA, CDR2 YSLEER. This CDR3 spans 14 amino acids. J gave up 7 bases and V 3 bases, and 5 bases lay outside the gene matches. The CDR3 nucleotides are TGCGCCAGCAGCCACACTAGCGGGAGTGGAGAGCAGTACTTC. It specifies CASSHTSGSGEQYF.

This clone showed up just a few times. This sequence joins TRBV10-3 and TRBJ2-2; D is ambiguous. This CDR3 has 15 residues. Germline values: CDR1 ENHRY, CDR2 SYGVKD. Trimming took off 4 bases at V and 2 bases at J, with 11 bases between the two ends. CDR3 residues: CAISVVGENTGELFF. The DNA for the CDR3 is TGTGCCATCAGTGTGGTTGGGGAAAACACCGGGGAGCTGTTTTTT.

The chain has TRBV2 and TRBJ2-2, with 8 bases lining up with TRBD2. Germline trimming cut 4 bases from V and 9 bases from J; bases unmatched to any gene: 10. Germline assignment: CDR1 SNHLY and CDR2 FYNNEI. The CDR3 length is 15 residues. The DNA for the CDR3 is TGTGCCAGCAGTGGCATAGCGGGGCCCGGCAGGGAGCTGTTTTTT. This encodes CASSGIAGPGRELFF.

The chain joins TRBV7-9 to TRBJ2-7; the D is unclear. The CDR3 spans 14 residues. The germline V gene encodes CDR1 SEHNR and CDR2 FQNEAQ (reference sequence). V dropped 3 bases and J dropped 2 bases, with 11 bases sitting between them. In DNA form, the CDR3 reads TGTGCCAGCAGCTTTGGATTAACTCCCTACGAGCAGTACTTC. It yields the protein CASSFGLTPYEQYF. The complete variable domain, with remaining parts taken from reference TRBV7-9 and TRBJ2-7, reads DTGVSQNPRHKITKRGQNVTFRCDPISEHNRLYWYRQTLGQGPEFLTYFQNEAQLEKSRLLSDRFSAERPKGSFSTLEIQRTEQGDSAMYLCASSFGLTPYEQYFGPGTRLTVT.

This chain connects TRBV12-5 to TRBJ1-1; D is unclear. Per the germline V gene, CDR1 is LGHNT and CDR2 is FRNRAP. This CDR3 is 13 amino acids long. The V end was cut by 1 base, the J end by 4 bases, with 7 bases between. CDR3 DNA: TGTGCTAGTGGTTTGGATACTGGCACTGAAGCTTTCTTT. Protein: CASGLDTGTEAFF.

V usage is TRBV18 and J usage is TRBJ1-3; no clear D. The V gene lost 2 bases and the J gene lost 2 bases, with 13 bases spanning the gap. The CDR3 runs 16 residues. Looked up from germline, CDR1 is KGHSH and CDR2 is LQKENI. CDR3 protein: CASSPNRGLAGNTIYF. The CDR3 DNA sequence: TGTGCCAGCTCACCAAACCGCGGACTGGCTGGAAACACCATATATTTT.

The chain recombines TRBV7-2 with TRBJ2-4; D not certain. Germline V lookup: CDR1 SGHTA, CDR2 FQGNSA. V gave up 5 bases and J gave up 3 bases, with 11 bases separating them. CDR3 length equals 14 residues. The DNA of the CDR3 is TGTGCCAGCAGCGAAGGGATCCACAAAAACATTCAGTACTTC. Its protein product is CASSEGIHKNIQYF.

The chain carries TRBV7-9 and TRBJ1-1; D unclear. Germline V gene data show CDR1 as SEHNR and CDR2 as FQNEAQ (reference sequence). The CDR3 loop spans 13 amino acids. The V end was cut by 3 bases, the J end by 4 bases, with 9 bases between. CDR3 loop: CASSFGGSTEAFF. CDR3 nucleotide sequence: TGTGCCAGCAGCTTTGGAGGGTCCACTGAAGCTTTCTTT.

The V and J genes are TRBV28 and TRBJ2-7, with TRBD1 identical over 7 bases. Unmatched junction bases numbered 10, after V lost 6 bases and J lost 5 bases. Germline V lookup: CDR1 MDHEN, CDR2 SYDVKM. There are 14 residues in the CDR3. CDR3 bases: TGTGCCAGCAGACGACAGGGCGGATCTGACGAGCAGTACTTC. This codes for CASRRQGGSDEQYF.